The 22 T cell receptor beta chains below were found in one sample sequenced in a study of cytomegalovirus exposure and HLA in healthy donors. Researchers ran the PCR with 60 Vbeta and 13 Jbeta primers. TCRdb keeps only in-frame clones here, not all; method: immunoSEQ multiplex PCR. The table records approximately 120,000 clones, 60% to 80% of them present only once. The source material was PBMCs. The receptors stem from a man aged 50 to 60 in good health and CMV-seronegative.

The CDR3 sequence: CASSLPSAVSYEQYF. Here the CDR3 DNA reads TGTGCCAGCAGCTTACCGTCGGCGGTCTCCTACGAGCAGTACTTC. The chain combines TRBV11-2 with TRBJ2-7; no firm D call. CDR1 is SGHAT, CDR2 FQNNGV, per germline. The CDR3 runs to 15 residues. Trimming shortened V by 2 bases and J by 0 bases, and 11 bases separated the two germline ends.

The table lists this clone with a few counts. The chain recombines TRBV6-5 with TRBJ1-1; 7 bases line up with TRBD1. After removal of 4 bases from V and 4 bases from J, the junction contained 3 bases not matched to a gene. Germline V gene lookup returns CDR1 MNHEY and CDR2 SVGAGI. This CDR3 spans 13 amino acids. The CDR3 bases are TGTGCCAGCAGTTCCGACAGGGTCACTGAAGCTTTCTTT. This encodes CASSSDRVTEAFF.

The chain is built from TRBV27 and TRBJ1-1; D call uncertain. Germline values: CDR1 MNHEY, CDR2 SMNVEV (reference sequence). Trimming took off 2 bases at V and 0 bases at J, with 7 bases between the two ends. The CDR3 totals 14 residues. The DNA for the CDR3 is TGTGCCAGCAGTTTAAGGCGGGTGAACACTGAAGCTTTCTTT. It is translated as CASSLRRVNTEAFF.

V gene TRBV2 combines with J gene TRBJ1-5, with D maybe TRBD1 (6 bases). This CDR3 has 16 amino acids. The V end lost 5 bases, the J end lost 3 bases, and 17 bases lay between the germline ends. Germline V gives CDR1 SNHLY, CDR2 FYNNEI. CDR3 amino acids: CASSPAVGAVNQPQHF. CDR3 sequence (DNA): TGTGCCAGCAGTCCGGCGGTGGGGGCCGTCAATCAGCCCCAGCATTTT.

This clone was seen more than once but under ten times. V gene TRBV14 combines with J gene TRBJ2-3; 10 bases line up with TRBD2. In germline, CDR1 is SGHDN, CDR2 FVKESK. Germline trimming cut 1 base from V and 6 bases from J; bases unmatched to any gene: 7. This CDR3 is built from 16 residues. This chain's CDR3 is CASSQALAGAGDTQYF. The DNA of the CDR3 is TGTGCCAGCAGCCAAGCTCTAGCGGGAGCGGGTGATACGCAGTATTTT.

The gene calls are TRBV28 and TRBJ1-4, with a weak D call TRBD1 (5 bases). The CDR3 totals 13 residues. Trimming shortened V by 5 bases and J by 10 bases, and 14 bases separated the two germline ends. Per the germline V gene, CDR1 is MDHEN and CDR2 is SYDVKM. CDR3 protein: CASSGGGYGKLFF. The CDR3 DNA sequence: TGTGCCAGCAGTGGTGGGGGGTACGGAAAACTGTTTTTT.

The chain carries TRBV19 and TRBJ1-2; TRBD1 is a possible D gene (6 bases). Germline V gives CDR1 LNHDA, CDR2 SQIVND (reference sequence). V lost 4 bases to trimming and J lost 3 bases, with 6 bases between them. The CDR3 spans 12 residues. The CDR3 spells CASSNRDYGYTF. The DNA of the CDR3 is TGTGCCAGTAGTAACAGGGACTATGGCTACACCTTC.

The genes are TRBV5-1 and TRBJ2-1; D might be TRBD2 (5 bases). The CDR3 spans 14 residues. Germline V gives CDR1 SGHRS, CDR2 YFSETQ. Trimming took off 4 bases at V and 8 bases at J, with 16 bases between the two ends. CDR3 loop: CASSRSGGAHEQFF. CDR3 bases: TGCGCCAGCAGCCGGAGTGGAGGAGCCCATGAGCAGTTCTTC.

V and J are TRBV11-2 and TRBJ2-4; D is possibly TRBD1 (5 bases). V lost 2 bases to trimming and J lost 10 bases, with 12 bases between them. The CDR3 contains 13 residues. Germline CDR1 is SGHAT and CDR2 is FQNNGV. CDR3 loop: CASSLISPGIQYF. CDR3 sequence (DNA): TGTGCCAGCAGCTTAATTAGCCCAGGGATTCAGTACTTC. The full variable domain, completed using reference TRBV11-2 and TRBJ2-4, is EAGVAQSPRYKIIEKRQSVAFWCNPISGHATLYWYQQILGQGPKLLIQFQNNGVVDDSQLPKDRFSAERLKGVDSTLKIQPAKLEDSAVYLCASSLISPGIQYFGAGTRLSVL.

The rearrangement links TRBV18 to TRBJ1-4; D unclear. V was shortened by 9 bases and J by 0 bases, with 8 bases between the two germline ends. The germline CDR1 and CDR2 sequences are KGHSH and LQKENI. This CDR3 is 13 amino acids long. The DNA of the CDR3 is TGTGCCAGTCGGGATTCAACTAATGAAAAACTGTTTTTT. It specifies CASRDSTNEKLFF.

This chain links TRBV6-5 with TRBJ2-5; a possible D gene is TRBD1 (5 bases). The tail of the sequence fits TRBJ2-7 better, so the J call may be wrong. Germline V gene sequence: CDR1 MNHEY, CDR2 SVGAGI. The CDR3 length is 15 residues. This chain's CDR3 is CASSYRTQGSYEQYF. In nucleotides, the CDR3 is TGTGCCAGCAGTTACCGCACTCAGGGTTCCTACGAGCAGTACTTC.

The rearrangement links TRBV5-1 to TRBJ2-5; 11 bases map to TRBD2. V trimming: 0 bases; J trimming: 5 bases; junction bases outside the gene matches: 3. Germline V gene sequence: CDR1 SGHRS, CDR2 YFSETQ. The CDR3 extends over 15 amino acids. CDR3 in amino acids: CASSLVSGREETQYF. The CDR3 DNA sequence: TGCGCCAGCAGCTTGGTTAGCGGGAGGGAGGAGACCCAGTACTTC. Combining the CDR3 with reference TRBV5-1 and TRBJ2-5 gives the whole variable domain KAGVTQTPRYLIKTRGQQVTLSCSPISGHRSVSWYQQTPGQGLQFLFEYFSETQRNKGNFPGRFSGRQFSNSRSEMNVSTLELGDSALYLCASSLVSGREETQYFGPGTRLLVL.

The chain carries TRBV7-9 and TRBJ2-5; 13 bases fit TRBD2. J was trimmed by 5 bases and V by 3 bases; bases with no gene match: 9. CDR1 is SEHNR and CDR2 is FQNEAQ in the germline V gene (reference sequence). This CDR3 is 17 amino acids long. CDR3 DNA sequence: TGTGCCAGCAGCTTGCGTAGGACTAGCGGGAGTGCGGAGACCCAGTACTTC. It is translated as CASSLRRTSGSAETQYF.

In this sample, this clone turned up a few times. The chain couples TRBV7-2 to TRBJ2-3, with TRBD2 identical over 12 bases. V lost 6 bases and J lost 2; bases outside the gene matches: 3. The germline gives CDR1 SGHTA, CDR2 FQGNSA. The CDR3 runs 15 residues. DNA for the CDR3: TGTGCCAGCAGGCGGACTAGCGGGAACACAGATACGCAGTATTTT. Protein product: CASRRTSGNTDTQYF.

The chain combines TRBV4-3 with TRBJ1-2; TRBD1 might be the D (6 bases). The V and J ends lost 3 bases and 6 bases respectively, with 14 bases between them. Germline V gene sequence: CDR1 LGHNA, CDR2 YSLEER. The CDR3 has 14 amino acids. In DNA, the CDR3 is TGCGCCAGCAGCCAGGACAGAACCTTAGATGGCTACACCTTC. Its protein product is CASSQDRTLDGYTF.

The DNA of the CDR3 is TGCGCCACCGAGGTCGGACTAGCGGGATTCACAGATACGCAGTATTTT. This codes for CATEVGLAGFTDTQYF. V gene TRBV10-2 combines with J gene TRBJ2-3; the match to TRBD2 covers 12 bases. Germline lookup yields CDR1 WSHSY and CDR2 SAAADI. The CDR3 spans 16 residues. The trim removed 10 bases at V and 2 bases at J, leaving 10 bases unmatched.

The V call is TRBV20-1, the J call TRBJ2-5, with TRBD1 as a possible D gene (5 bases). CDR1 is DFQATT, CDR2 SNEGSKA, per germline (reference sequence). The CDR3 has 11 amino acids. The CDR3 nucleotides read TGCAGGGCAGGGAAAAAAGAGACCCAGTACTTC. Its protein product is CRAGKKETQYF.

A note on this clone: The limits of the CDR3 on the DNA are not certain, so only TCRdb's listed CDR3 is given. J is TRBJ2-2 and V is TRBV2; TRBD2 reflects the table's D call only, with no check against the DNA. Ends included, the CDR3 has 14 residues. In germline, CDR1 is SNHLY, CDR2 FYNNEI. The CDR3 reads CASRADRRAGELFF.

V usage is TRBV5-4 and J usage is TRBJ2-7; 9 nucleotides match TRBD1. CDR1 and CDR2 from the germline V gene are SGHNT and YYREEE (reference sequence). The CDR3 spans 15 residues. Trimming took 4 bases from V and 3 from J; bases not matched to a gene: 8. CDR3 bases: TGTGCCAGCAGCCCCCGGGACAGGGCCAACTACGAGCAGTACTTC. This encodes CASSPRDRANYEQYF.

The genes are TRBV9 and TRBJ1-2; D is unclear. V lost 2 bases and J 5 bases, leaving 7 bases between the germline ends. The CDR3 runs to 12 residues. Germline-derived CDR1 and CDR2 are SGDLS and YYNGEE. The CDR3 loop is CASSVGGYGYTF. The DNA for the CDR3 is TGTGCCAGCAGCGTGGGCGGGTATGGCTACACCTTC.

This clone was detected only once. The rearrangement links TRBV10-3 to TRBJ2-1; 11 bases are a match to TRBD1. The germline V gene encodes CDR1 ENHRY and CDR2 SYGVKD. V lost 5 bases to trimming and J lost 8 bases; unmatched junction nucleotides: 11. The CDR3 is made up of 16 amino acids. CDR3 sequence (DNA): TGTGCCATCAGTTCGGTCCGGGGACAGGGGGTCGATGAGCAGTTCTTC. Residues: CAISSVRGQGVDEQFF.

V is TRBV18 and J is TRBJ2-3, with 7 bases matching TRBD1. Germline CDR1 reads KGHSH; CDR2 reads LQKENI. Germline trimming cut 4 bases from V and 5 bases from J; bases unmatched to any gene: 15. This CDR3 has 17 residues. DNA of the CDR3: TGTGCCAGCTCACAACCCCGAGGGTTACAGGGGAGAGATACGCAGTATTTT. It codes for CASSQPRGLQGRDTQYF.